The present T cell receptor beta chain was sequenced within a study of T-cell reconstitution after alpha-beta-depleted transplantation in children. Notes on the study in general: Reportedly, alpha-beta T cells present about two months post-transplant originated from several hundred expanded clones of graft origin. The high TCRbeta diversity at day 60 in some patients came from surviving recipient T cells and thymic progenitors. Newly produced T cells mostly accounted for T-cell counts and diversity one year post-transplant.

Comment on this clonotype: Its matching antigen is unknown.

V dropped 1 base and J dropped 3 bases, with 8 bases sitting between them. CDR3 length: 14 amino acids. Germline V gives CDR1 SGHKS, CDR2 YYEKEE (reference sequence). TCRbeta library construction was performed incorporating unique molecular identifiers. TCRdb reprocessed the PCR reads with MiXCR, giving one entry per CDR3 protein. This table has some 300,000 distinct CDR3 sequences, roughly 7.8% appearing once. The sequencing here drew on peripheral blood, taken 360 days after TCRalphabeta/CD19-depleted stem cell transplant. The source of this sequence is a female patient aged 2-10 years who had a stem cell transplant for Fanconi anemia, so the T cells may come from the graft donor. The V call is TRBV5-5, the J call TRBJ1-3; D gene unclear. CDR3 protein: CASSLPDVGNTIYF. CDR3 DNA sequence: TGTGCCAGCAGCTTGCCCGACGTTGGAAACACCATATATTTT.